This TCR beta chain is from a study of intratumoral heterogeneity in liver cancer. Study-level background: The median patient age was about 60 years, and most were male. Findings and limits, study-wide: Tumor-infiltrating lymphocytes were acknowledged as under-represented in the sampling.

Concerning this clone: Its specificity is not known.

Before surgical resection, these early-stage hepatocellular carcinoma patients received no treatment. Sampled areas showed no macroscopic evidence of necrosis or hemorrhage. The germline CDR1 and CDR2 sequences are SGHTS and YDEGEE. CDR3 length equals 14 residues. Trimming removed 4 bases from V and 5 bases from J; junction bases left unmatched: 6. Measured with immunoSEQ multiplex PCR; TCRdb has only the in-frame clones, and not every one. The sample shows about 20,000 clones, 73% of them seen only once. The sequences come from tumor-adjacent normal tissue, collected before any cancer treatment. This chain links TRBV5-8 with TRBJ2-5; TRBD1 matches 9 bases. The clonotype was recovered from a woman in her 70s with hepatocellular carcinoma. The DNA for the CDR3 is TGTGCCAGCAGCCTCGGGACAGGGAGGGAGACCCAGTACTTC. Its protein product is CASSLGTGRETQYF. The variable domain in full, with the rest retrieved from reference TRBV5-8 and TRBJ2-5, is EAGVTQSPTHLIKTRGQQATLRCSPISGHTSVYWYQQALGLGLQFLLWYDEGEERNRGNFPPRFSGRQFPNYSSELNVNALELEDSALYLCASSLGTGRETQYFGPGTRLLVL.